Presented here are 11 T cell receptor beta chains from one specimen sequenced in a study of blood T cell repertoires in COVID-19 (dated by TCRdb to 2020 to 2022). Receptors were amplified or captured by the immunoSEQ multiplex PCR assay. TCRdb's version of the immuneACCESS table is confined to in-frame rearrangements and falls short of the full clone set. An unresolved V gene accounts for under half of the shortfall where checked; the remainder is of unknown origin. The sample records under 500,000 clones, around 89% of which are singletons. The ten top clones hold approximately 4.5% of the sample. Sequences were obtained from peripheral blood. The receptors come from a woman between 25 and 40 years old with acute or convalescent COVID-19.

V is TRBV2 and J is TRBJ2-6; 7 nucleotides line up with TRBD1. Germline V gives CDR1 SNHLY, CDR2 FYNNEI. The J segment lost 1 base and the V segment lost 7 bases, leaving 7 bases of the junction unmatched. The length of the CDR3 is 16 residues. CDR3: CASMGDRDSGANVLTF. The CDR3 region has the DNA TGTGCCAGCATGGGGGACAGAGATTCTGGGGCCAACGTCCTGACTTTC.

This chain uses TRBV11-1 with TRBJ2-7, with D perhaps TRBD2 (6 bases). Germline-derived CDR1 and CDR2 are SGHAT and FQDESV (reference sequence). V was pared by 2 bases and J by 4 bases, with 12 bases between. This CDR3 spans 14 amino acids. The CDR3 protein is CASSLRMGGYEQYF. DNA for the CDR3: TGTGCCAGCAGCTTACGTATGGGGGGATACGAGCAGTACTTC.

The chain employs TRBV5-1 and TRBJ2-5, with D unclear. Germline assignment: CDR1 SGHRS and CDR2 YFSETQ. CDR3 size: 14 residues. V lost 5 bases to trimming and J lost 5 bases, with 16 bases between them. This CDR3 reads CASSPLLSVETQYF. The DNA of the CDR3 is TGCGCCAGCAGTCCCCTTCTATCCGTGGAGACCCAGTACTTC.

This clone turned up a few times. V is TRBV6-8 and J is TRBJ1-2, with TRBD1 matching over 11 bases. J lost 8 bases, V lost 10 bases, and 6 bases had no gene match. CDR1 is MNHGY and CDR2 is SAAAGT in the germline V gene. The CDR3 is 12 residues long. The CDR3, as DNA: TGTGCCATCAGGACAGGGGGCCGGGGCTACACCTTC. Translated: CAIRTGGRGYTF.

This chain connects TRBV10-3 to TRBJ2-5; 7 bases align to TRBD2. The CDR3 spans 13 residues. After removal of 7 bases from V and 4 bases from J, the junction contained 6 bases not matched to a gene. CDR1 ENHRY and CDR2 SYGVKD come from the germline V gene. In nucleotides, the CDR3 is TGTGCCATCAACCAGCGGGGTGGAGAGACCCAGTACTTC. Protein product: CAINQRGGETQYF.

The chain employs TRBV4-1 and TRBJ1-3; D is ambiguous. Between the trimmed V and J ends, which lost 6 bases and 0 bases, there was a span of 9 bases. This CDR3 is 14 amino acids long. Germline assignment: CDR1 MGHRA and CDR2 YSYEKL. The CDR3 DNA follows: TGCGCCAGCAGTTCCAGTCCCTCTGGAAACACCATATATTTT. It translates to CASSSSPSGNTIYF.

In DNA form, the CDR3 reads TGTGCCAGCAGCTTACTCCGGGACAGATCGTCAGATACGCAGTATTTT. Translating gives CASSLLRDRSSDTQYF. The rearrangement uses TRBV7-8 and TRBJ2-3; TRBD1 matches 7 bases. Germline V lookup: CDR1 SGHVS, CDR2 FQNEAQ. Trimming removed 2 bases from V and 4 bases from J; junction bases left unmatched: 9. This CDR3 is built from 16 residues.

The V and J genes are TRBV5-1 and TRBJ2-3, with no clear D. The CDR3 is 13 residues long. Germline V CDR1 and CDR2: SGHRS, YFSETQ. Trimming took 6 bases from V and 1 from J, leaving 9 bases between them. The CDR3 nucleotides are TGCGCCAGCAAAGTAGCAGGCACAGATACGCAGTATTTT. Translating gives CASKVAGTDTQYF.

CDR3 nucleotide sequence: TGTGCCAGCAGCCAAGAAAGAGATCAGCCCCAGCATTTT. It specifies CASSQERDQPQHF. The chain recombines TRBV3-1 (or the pseudogene TRBV3-2) with TRBJ1-5, with D hard to call. V was cut by 0 bases and J by 5 bases, with 5 bases left in between. CDR3 length equals 13 residues. Germline V CDR1 and CDR2: LGHDT, YNNKEL (reference sequence).

V gene TRBV6-2 or TRBV6-3 combines with J gene TRBJ2-7; 7 bases fit TRBD1. CDR3 length equals 15 residues. Trimming at V came to 5 bases and at J to 4 bases, leaving 11 bases not matched to a gene. Germline-derived CDR1 and CDR2 are MNHEY and SVGEGT. CDR3 residues: CASSSPTGTEYEQYF. Written as DNA, the CDR3 is TGTGCCAGCAGTAGCCCCACCGGGACAGAGTACGAGCAGTACTTC.

This rearrangement joins TRBV6-4 to TRBJ2-3; weak D call: TRBD2 (5 bases). The CDR3 length is 15 residues. Germline V gene lookup returns CDR1 MRHNA and CDR2 SNTAGT. The V gene lost 2 bases and the J gene lost 2 bases, with 11 bases spanning the gap. CDR3 sequence reads: CASSDQRKVTDTQYF. In DNA form, the CDR3 reads TGTGCCAGCAGTGACCAGCGGAAGGTCACAGATACGCAGTATTTT.